The T cell receptor (beta chain) under discussion was sequenced for a study of beta chain features in type 1 diabetes. Trimming removed 6 bases at V and 2 bases at J, with 16 bases between. This CDR3 has 15 residues. Germline CDR1 is MDHEN and CDR2 is SYDVKM. Findings and limits, study-wide: Patients with Type 1 diabetes showed moderately but significantly shorter TCRB CDR3s in all four CD4+ subsets.

The isolated RNA, all of it, was reverse transcribed, so expressed TCRB transcripts were what got sequenced. Clones were sequenced by immunoSEQ multiplex PCR, and TCRdb holds only the in-frame ones, with some missing. This table holds 300,000 to 400,000 clones, 8.5% to 10% found once. In the case of this clone: Its antigen is unknown.

The source of this sequence is a man under 40 with type 1 diabetes. Material for sequencing was central memory CD4+ T cells from blood. J is TRBJ1-2 and V is TRBV28, with a possible D match to TRBD1 (6 bases). CDR3: CASSPQWGGNYGYTF. CDR3 sequence (DNA): TGTGCCAGCAGCCCTCAGTGGGGGGGCAACTATGGCTACACCTTC.